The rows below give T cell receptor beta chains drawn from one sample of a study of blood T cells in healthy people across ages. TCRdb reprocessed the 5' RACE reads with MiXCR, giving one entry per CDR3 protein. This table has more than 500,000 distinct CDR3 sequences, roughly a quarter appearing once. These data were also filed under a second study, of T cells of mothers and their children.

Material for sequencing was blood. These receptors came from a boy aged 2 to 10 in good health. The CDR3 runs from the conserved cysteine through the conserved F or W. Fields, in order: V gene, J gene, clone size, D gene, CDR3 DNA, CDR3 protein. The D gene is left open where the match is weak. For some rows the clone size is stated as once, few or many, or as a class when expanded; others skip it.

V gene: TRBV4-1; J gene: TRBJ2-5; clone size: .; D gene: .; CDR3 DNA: TGCGCCAGCAGCCAAGATAAGGCAGTCCAAGAGACCCAGTACTTC; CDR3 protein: CASSQDKAVQETQYF
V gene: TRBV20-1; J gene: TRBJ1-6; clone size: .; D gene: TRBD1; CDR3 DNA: TGCAGTGCTAGCGACGGACAGGGGAGTTCACCCCTCCACTTT; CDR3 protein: CSASDGQGSSPLHF
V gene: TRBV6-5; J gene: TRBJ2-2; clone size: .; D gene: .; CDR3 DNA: TGTGCCAGCAGCGACAGGCATCCGGGCACCGGGGAGCTGTTTTTT; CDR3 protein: CASSDRHPGTGELFF
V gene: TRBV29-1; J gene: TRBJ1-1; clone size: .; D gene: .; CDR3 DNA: TGCAGCGTTGACGATCAGGCACTCATGAACACTGAAGCTTTCTTT; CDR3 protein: CSVDDQALMNTEAFF
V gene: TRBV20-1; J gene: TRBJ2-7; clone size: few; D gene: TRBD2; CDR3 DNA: TGCAGTGCTAGAGCGGGGGAGGGGCAGTACGAGCAGTACTTC; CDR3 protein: CSARAGEGQYEQYF
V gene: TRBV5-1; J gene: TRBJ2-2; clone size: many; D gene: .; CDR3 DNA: TGTGCCAGCAGTTCTGGAGGCACCGGGGAGCTGTTTTTT; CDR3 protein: CASSSGGTGELFF
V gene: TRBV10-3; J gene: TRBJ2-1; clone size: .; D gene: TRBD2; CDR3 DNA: TGTGCCATCAGTGGGGGGACTAGCGGGAAAGTTCGCGATGAGCAGTTCTTC; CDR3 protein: CAISGGTSGKVRDEQFF
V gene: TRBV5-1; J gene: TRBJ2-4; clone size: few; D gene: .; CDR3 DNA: TGCGCCAGCAGCTTGTGGCGAAGGGACATTCAGTACTTC; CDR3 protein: CASSLWRRDIQYF
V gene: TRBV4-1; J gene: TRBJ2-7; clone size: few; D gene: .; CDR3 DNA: TGCGCCAGCAGCCAAGACCCCACGCTAGAGCTCCGTAAATCGGGGATCACCCAGTACTTC; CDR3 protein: CASSQDPTLELRKSGITQYF
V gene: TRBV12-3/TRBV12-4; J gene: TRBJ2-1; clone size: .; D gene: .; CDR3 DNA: TGTGCCAGCAGTTCGCTGACCGGGAATGAGCAGTTCTTC; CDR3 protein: CASSSLTGNEQFF
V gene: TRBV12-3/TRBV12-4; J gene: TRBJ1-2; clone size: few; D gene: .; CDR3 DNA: TGTGCCAGCAGTTCCACGGGTAGGGGACGTGGCTACACCTTC; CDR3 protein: CASSSTGRGRGYTF
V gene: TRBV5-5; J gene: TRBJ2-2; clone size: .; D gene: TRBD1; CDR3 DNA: TGTGCCAGCAGCTTTGGCCCGACAGGGCGCCCCGGGGAGCTGTTTTTT; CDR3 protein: CASSFGPTGRPGELFF
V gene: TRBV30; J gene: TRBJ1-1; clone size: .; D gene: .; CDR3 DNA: TGTGCCTGGGACGGGCTGGGTCTCACTGAAGCTTTCTTT; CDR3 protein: CAWDGLGLTEAFF
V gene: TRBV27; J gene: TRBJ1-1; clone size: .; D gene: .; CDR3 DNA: TGTGCCAGCAGTTTATGGGGGATGACTGAAGCTTTCTTT; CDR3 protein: CASSLWGMTEAFF
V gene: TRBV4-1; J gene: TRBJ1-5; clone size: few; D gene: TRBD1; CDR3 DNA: TGCGCCAGCAGCCCACGACAGGGGGACAGTCAGCCCCAGCATTTT; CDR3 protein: CASSPRQGDSQPQHF
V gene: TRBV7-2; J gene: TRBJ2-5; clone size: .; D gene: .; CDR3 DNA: TGTGCCAGCAGCTTAGGTCCGGCCGGGCAGTACTTC; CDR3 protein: CASSLGPAGQYF
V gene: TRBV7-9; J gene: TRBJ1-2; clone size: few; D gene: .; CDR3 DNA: TGTGCCAGCAGCTCGACAGGCCCACTAAACTACACCTTC; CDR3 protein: CASSSTGPLNYTF
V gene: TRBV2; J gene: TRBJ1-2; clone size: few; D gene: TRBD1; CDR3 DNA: TGTGCCACCGCTGGACAGGGAAGGGGCGGCTACACCTTC; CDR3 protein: CATAGQGRGGYTF
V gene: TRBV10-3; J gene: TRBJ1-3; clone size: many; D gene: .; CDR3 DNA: TGTGCCATCACCCCCGGGGATGGAAACACCATATATTTT; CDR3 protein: CAITPGDGNTIYF
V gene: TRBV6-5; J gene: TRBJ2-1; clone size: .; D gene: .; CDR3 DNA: TGTGCCAGCAGACAGGAGATTCGGTACAATGAGCAGTTCTTC; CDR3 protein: CASRQEIRYNEQFF
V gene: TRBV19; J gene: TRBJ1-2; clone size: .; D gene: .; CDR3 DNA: TGTGCCAGTAGTCTCCAAACCTGGGGATCTGGCTACACCTTC; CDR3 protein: CASSLQTWGSGYTF
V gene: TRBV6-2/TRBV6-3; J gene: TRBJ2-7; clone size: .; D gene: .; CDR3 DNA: TGTGCCAGCGACCCGACCCCAGGGAACTACGAGCAGTACTTC; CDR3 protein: CASDPTPGNYEQYF